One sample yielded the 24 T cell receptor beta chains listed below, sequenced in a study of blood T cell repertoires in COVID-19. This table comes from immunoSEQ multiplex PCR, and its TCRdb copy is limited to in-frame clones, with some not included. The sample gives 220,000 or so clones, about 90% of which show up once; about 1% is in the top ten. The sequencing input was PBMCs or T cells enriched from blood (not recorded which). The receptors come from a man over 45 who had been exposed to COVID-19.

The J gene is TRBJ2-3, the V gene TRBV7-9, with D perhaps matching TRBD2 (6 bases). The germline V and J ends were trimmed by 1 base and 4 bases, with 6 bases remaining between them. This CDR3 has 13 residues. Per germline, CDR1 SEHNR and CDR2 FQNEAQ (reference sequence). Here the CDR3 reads CASSLGGADTQYF. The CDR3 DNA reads TGTGCCAGCAGCTTAGGGGGGGCAGATACGCAGTATTTT.

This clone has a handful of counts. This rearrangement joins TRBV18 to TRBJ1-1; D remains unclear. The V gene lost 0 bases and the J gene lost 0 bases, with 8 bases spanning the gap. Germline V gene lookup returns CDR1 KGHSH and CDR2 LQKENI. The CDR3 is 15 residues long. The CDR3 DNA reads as TGTGCCAGCTCACCACCGGAGGTCATGAACACTGAAGCTTTCTTT. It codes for CASSPPEVMNTEAFF.

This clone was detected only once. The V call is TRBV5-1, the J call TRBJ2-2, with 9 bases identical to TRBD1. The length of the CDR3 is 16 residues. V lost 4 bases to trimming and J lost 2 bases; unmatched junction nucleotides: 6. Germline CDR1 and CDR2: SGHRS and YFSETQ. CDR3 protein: CASSHHRGHNTGELFF. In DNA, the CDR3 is TGCGCCAGCAGCCACCACAGGGGGCACAACACCGGGGAGCTGTTTTTT.

CDR3 in amino acids: CASSLSAGGLGNIQYF. The CDR3 region has the DNA TGTGCCAGCAGTTTATCCGCGGGGGGACTGGGAAACATTCAGTACTTC. The genes are TRBV28 and TRBJ2-4, with TRBD2 matching over 8 bases. Germline CDR1 MDHEN, CDR2 SYDVKM. V trimming: 1 base; J trimming: 6 bases; junction bases outside the gene matches: 8. CDR3 length: 16 residues.

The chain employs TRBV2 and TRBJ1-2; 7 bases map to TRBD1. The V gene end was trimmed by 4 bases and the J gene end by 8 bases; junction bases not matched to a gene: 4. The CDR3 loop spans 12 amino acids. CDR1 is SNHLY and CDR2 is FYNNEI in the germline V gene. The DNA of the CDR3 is TGTGCCAGCAGTGTCGGACAGGTGGGCTACACCTTC. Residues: CASSVGQVGYTF. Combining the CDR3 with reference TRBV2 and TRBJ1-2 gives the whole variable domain EPEVTQTPSHQVTQMGQEVILRCVPISNHLYFYWYRQILGQKVEFLVSFYNNEISEKSEIFDDQFSVERPDGSNFTLKIRSTKLEDSAMYFCASSVGQVGYTFGSGTRLTVV.

This CDR3 reads CSVDLGQSQETQYF. In DNA form, the CDR3 reads TGCAGCGTTGATCTCGGACAGTCTCAAGAGACCCAGTACTTC. The rearrangement joins TRBV29-1 to TRBJ2-5; maybe TRBD1 (6 bases). Germline assignment: CDR1 SQVTM and CDR2 ANQGSEA. The CDR3 length is 14 residues. The germline V and J ends were trimmed by 3 bases and 2 bases, with 13 bases remaining between them.

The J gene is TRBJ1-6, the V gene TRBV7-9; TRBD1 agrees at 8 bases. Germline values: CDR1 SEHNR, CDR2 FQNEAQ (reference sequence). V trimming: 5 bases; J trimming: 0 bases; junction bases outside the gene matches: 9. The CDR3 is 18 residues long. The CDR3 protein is CASSLTGALSSYNSPLHF. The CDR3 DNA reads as TGTGCCAGCAGCCTGACAGGGGCGTTGAGCTCCTATAATTCACCCCTCCACTTT.

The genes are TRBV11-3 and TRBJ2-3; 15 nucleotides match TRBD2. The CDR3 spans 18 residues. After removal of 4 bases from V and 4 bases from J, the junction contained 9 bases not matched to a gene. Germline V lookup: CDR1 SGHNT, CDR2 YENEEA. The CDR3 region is CASSYSWTSGRAADTQYF. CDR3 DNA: TGTGCCAGCAGCTACTCTTGGACTAGCGGGAGGGCCGCAGATACGCAGTATTTT.

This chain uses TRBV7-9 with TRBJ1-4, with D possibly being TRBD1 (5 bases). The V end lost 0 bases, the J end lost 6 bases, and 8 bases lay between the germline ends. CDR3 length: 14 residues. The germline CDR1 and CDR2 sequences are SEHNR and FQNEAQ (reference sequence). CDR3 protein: CASSLAGGDEKLFF. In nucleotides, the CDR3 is TGTGCCAGCAGCTTAGCCGGGGGAGATGAAAAACTGTTTTTT.

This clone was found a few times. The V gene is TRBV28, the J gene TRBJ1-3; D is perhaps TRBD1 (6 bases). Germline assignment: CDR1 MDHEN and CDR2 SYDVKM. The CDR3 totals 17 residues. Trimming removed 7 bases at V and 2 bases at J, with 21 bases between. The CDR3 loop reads CASNSFEAGAPGNTIYF. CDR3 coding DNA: TGTGCCAGCAACAGCTTTGAGGCGGGGGCCCCTGGAAACACCATATATTTT.

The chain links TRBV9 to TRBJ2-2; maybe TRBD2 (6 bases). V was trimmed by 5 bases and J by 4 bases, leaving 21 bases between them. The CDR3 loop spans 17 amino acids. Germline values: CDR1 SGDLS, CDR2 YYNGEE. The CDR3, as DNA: TGTGCCAGCAGTGCCCCCGGGGGTATCTATGGCACCGGGGAGCTGTTTTTT. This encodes CASSAPGGIYGTGELFF.

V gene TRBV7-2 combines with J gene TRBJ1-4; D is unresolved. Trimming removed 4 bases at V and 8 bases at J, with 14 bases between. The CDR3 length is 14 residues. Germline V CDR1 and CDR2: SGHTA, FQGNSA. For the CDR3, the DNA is TGTGCCAGCAGCTCCCCCACCAGTACAGAAAAACTGTTTTTT. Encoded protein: CASSSPTSTEKLFF.

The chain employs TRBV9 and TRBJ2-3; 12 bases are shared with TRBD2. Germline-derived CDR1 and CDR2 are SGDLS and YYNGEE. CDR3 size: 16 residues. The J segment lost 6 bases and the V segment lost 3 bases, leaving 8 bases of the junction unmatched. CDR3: CASSGLTSGRSDTQYF. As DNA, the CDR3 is TGTGCCAGCAGCGGACTGACTAGCGGGAGATCGGATACGCAGTATTTT.

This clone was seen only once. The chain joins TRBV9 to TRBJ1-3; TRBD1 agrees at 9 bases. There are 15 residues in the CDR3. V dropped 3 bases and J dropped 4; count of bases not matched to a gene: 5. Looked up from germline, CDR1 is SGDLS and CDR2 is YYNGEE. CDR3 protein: CASSAQDRGGNTIYF. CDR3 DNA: TGTGCCAGCAGCGCCCAGGACAGGGGAGGAAACACCATATATTTT.

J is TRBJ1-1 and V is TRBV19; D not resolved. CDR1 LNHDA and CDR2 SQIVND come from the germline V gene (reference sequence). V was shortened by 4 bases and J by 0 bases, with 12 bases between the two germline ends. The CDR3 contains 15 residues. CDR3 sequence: CASSTQHRLNTEAFF. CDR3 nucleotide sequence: TGTGCCAGTAGTACACAGCATCGCCTGAACACTGAAGCTTTCTTT.

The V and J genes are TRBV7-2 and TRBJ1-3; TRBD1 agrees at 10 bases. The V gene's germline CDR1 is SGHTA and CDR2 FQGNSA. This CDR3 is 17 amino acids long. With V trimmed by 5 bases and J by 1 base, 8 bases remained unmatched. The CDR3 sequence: CASSARQGALSGNTIYF. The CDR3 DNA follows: TGTGCCAGCAGCGCCCGACAGGGGGCACTTTCTGGAAACACCATATATTTT. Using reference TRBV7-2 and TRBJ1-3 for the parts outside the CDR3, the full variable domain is GAGVSQSPSNKVTEKGKDVELRCDPISGHTALYWYRQSLGQGLEFLIYFQGNSAPDKSGLPSDRFSAERTGGSVSTLTIQRTQQEDSAVYLCASSARQGALSGNTIYFGEGSWLTVV.

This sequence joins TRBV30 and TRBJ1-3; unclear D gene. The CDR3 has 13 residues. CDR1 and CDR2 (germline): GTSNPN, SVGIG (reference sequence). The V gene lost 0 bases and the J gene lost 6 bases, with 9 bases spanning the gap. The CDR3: CAWSVTPKNTIYF. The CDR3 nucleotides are TGTGCCTGGAGTGTGACACCTAAAAACACCATATATTTT. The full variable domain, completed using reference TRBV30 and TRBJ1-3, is SQTIHQWPATLVQPVGSPLSLECTVEGTSNPNLYWYRQAAGRGLQLLFYSVGIGQISSEVPQNLSASRPQDRQFILSSKKLLLSDSGFYLCAWSVTPKNTIYFGEGSWLTVV.

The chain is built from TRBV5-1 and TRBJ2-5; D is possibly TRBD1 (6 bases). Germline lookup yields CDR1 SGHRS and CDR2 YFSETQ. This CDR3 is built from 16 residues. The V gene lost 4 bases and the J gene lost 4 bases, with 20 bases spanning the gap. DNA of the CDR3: TGCGCCAGCAGCATACCGTACGGGGCCAGGGGAGAGACCCAGTACTTC. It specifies CASSIPYGARGETQYF.

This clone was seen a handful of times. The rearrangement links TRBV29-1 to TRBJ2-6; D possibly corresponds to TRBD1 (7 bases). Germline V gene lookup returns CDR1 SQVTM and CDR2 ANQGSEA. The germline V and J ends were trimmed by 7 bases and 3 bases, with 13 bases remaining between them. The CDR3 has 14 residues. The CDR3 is CSGPQGGGANVLTF. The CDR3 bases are TGCAGCGGCCCGCAGGGGGGTGGGGCCAACGTCCTGACTTTC.

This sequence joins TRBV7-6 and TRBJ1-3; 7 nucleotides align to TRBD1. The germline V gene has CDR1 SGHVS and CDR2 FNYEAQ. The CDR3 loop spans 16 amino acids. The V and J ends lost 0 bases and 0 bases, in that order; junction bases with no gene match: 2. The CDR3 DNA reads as TGTGCCAGCAGCTTAGCGGGACAGAGCTCTGGAAACACCATATATTTT. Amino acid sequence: CASSLAGQSSGNTIYF.

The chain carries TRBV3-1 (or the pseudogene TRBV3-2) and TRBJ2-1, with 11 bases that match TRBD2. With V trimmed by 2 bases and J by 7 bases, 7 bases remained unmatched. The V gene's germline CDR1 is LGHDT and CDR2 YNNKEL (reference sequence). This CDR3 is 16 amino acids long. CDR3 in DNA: TGTGCCAGCAGCCAATTCTTAGCGGGAGGGCAAAATGAGCAGTTCTTC. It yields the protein CASSQFLAGGQNEQFF.

In DNA form, the CDR3 reads TGTGCCAGCAGTCTCACCGGGACAGGCGGCTGGAAAGCTGAAGCTTTCTTT. It translates to CASSLTGTGGWKAEAFF. The J gene is TRBJ1-1, the V gene TRBV28; 8 bases agree with TRBD1. Germline-derived CDR1 and CDR2 are MDHEN and SYDVKM. This CDR3 is built from 17 residues. The ends lost 5 bases at V and 6 bases at J; junction bases unmatched: 17.

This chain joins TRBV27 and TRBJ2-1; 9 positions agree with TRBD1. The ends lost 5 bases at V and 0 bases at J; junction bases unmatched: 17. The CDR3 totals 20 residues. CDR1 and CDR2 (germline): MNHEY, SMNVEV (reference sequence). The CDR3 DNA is TGTGCCAGCAGTCCAGGACAGGGGCGCGGAATACGCCGCTCCTACAATGAGCAGTTCTTC. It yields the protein CASSPGQGRGIRRSYNEQFF.

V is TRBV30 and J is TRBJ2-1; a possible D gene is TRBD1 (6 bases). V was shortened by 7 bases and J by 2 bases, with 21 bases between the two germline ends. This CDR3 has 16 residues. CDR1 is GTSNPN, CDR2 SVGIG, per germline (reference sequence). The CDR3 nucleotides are TGTGCCTCGCTCTTTACCGGGACAAGAACCTACAATGAGCAGTTCTTC. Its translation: CASLFTGTRTYNEQFF.